This TCR beta chain was identified in a study of blood T cell repertoires in COVID-19. Study-wide background: Researchers got acute and convalescent COVID-19 samples from the United States, Italy and Spain. The analysed material was cDNA or gDNA that came from T cells, B-cell-depleted T cells, or PBMCs.

Original handling: Amplification with reference gene primers provided the estimates of nucleated cell counts. Here immunoSEQ multiplex PCR was the method, and the copy in TCRdb shows in-frame clones only, minus some. V, J and clone size are those of that table, while D and trimming were read from the DNA. The top ten clones hold about 3% of a sample with about 190,000 clones, around 78% of them seen once. Sequences were obtained from peripheral blood. The receptor was derived from a woman older than 75 with active or convalescent COVID-19.

In nucleotides, the CDR3 is TGTGCCACCAGCAGAGATCGGACATTCGAGCAGTACTTC. Residues: CATSRDRTFEQYF. The V and J genes are TRBV15 and TRBJ2-7; weak D call: TRBD1 (5 bases). The CDR3 is 13 residues long. V lost 0 bases to trimming and J lost 6 bases, with 9 bases between them. Germline lookup yields CDR1 LNHNV and CDR2 YYDKDF (reference sequence).